This is a list of T cell receptor beta chains from one sample in a study of technical replicates of blood from a few donors. Sequenced by immunoSEQ multiplex PCR; TCRdb stores in-frame clones only, minus some. The sample holds 75,000 to 95,000 clones, under 95% seen once. Sequences were obtained from T cells isolated from PBMCs. The receptor source for this set is a human donor in good health. Both conserved end residues are part of each CDR3. The order of the fields is V gene, clone size, J gene, D gene, CDR3 protein, CDR3 DNA. A D gene is named only where the DNA matches it firmly. Clone size is not always given. Where it is, it says once, few, many or a class for expanded clones.

>TRBV18|.|TRBJ1-2|.
CASSPPGQGNYGYTF
TGTGCCAGCTCACCACCGGGCCAGGGTAACTATGGCTACACCTTC
>TRBV25-1|.|TRBJ2-5|.
CASSGPRTSQETQYF
TGTGCCAGCAGTGGCCCACGGACAAGCCAAGAGACCCAGTACTTC
>TRBV5-5|few|TRBJ1-2|.
CASIVDATGGPYGYTF
TGTGCCAGCATCGTGGACGCCACCGGAGGGCCTTATGGCTACACCTTC
>TRBV7-8|.|TRBJ2-3|TRBD2
CASRSTSARTDTQYF
TGTGCCAGCAGGAGCACTAGCGCCCGCACAGATACGCAGTATTTT
>TRBV6-5|.|TRBJ1-1|.
CASSYLTGVDEAFF
TGTGCCAGCAGTTACCTTACGGGGGTGGATGAAGCTTTCTTT
>TRBV5-1|.|TRBJ2-3|TRBD2
CASSLASGSTDTQYF
TGCGCCAGCAGCTTGGCTAGCGGGAGCACAGATACGCAGTATTTT
>TRBV7-8|.|TRBJ2-7|TRBD1
CASSLVRVSDRDYEQYF
TGTGCCAGCAGCTTAGTTAGAGTATCGGACAGGGACTACGAGCAGTACTTC
>TRBV11-3|.|TRBJ2-5|.
CASSLGGPTIGETQYF
TGTGCCAGCAGCTTAGGGGGGCCTACCATAGGGGAGACCCAGTACTTC
>TRBV5-4|.|TRBJ1-1|.
CASSLEGVGAFF
TGTGCCAGCAGCTTGGAGGGGGTAGGAGCTTTCTTT
>TRBV7-9|.|TRBJ2-1|TRBD2
CASSFSGGRDNEQFF
TGTGCCAGCAGCTTCAGCGGGGGAAGGGACAATGAGCAGTTCTTC
>TRBV4-1|.|TRBJ1-2|TRBD1
CASSQTGDGYTF
TGCGCCAGCAGCCAAACAGGGGATGGCTACACCTTC
>TRBV11-1|.|TRBJ1-1|.
CASSLEGAVGTEAFF
TGTGCCAGCAGCTTAGAAGGAGCGGTTGGCACTGAAGCTTTCTTT
>TRBV13|.|TRBJ2-1|.
CASSRKRDNEQFF
TGTGCCAGCAGCCGGAAGCGGGACAATGAGCAGTTCTTC
>TRBV7-9|.|TRBJ2-7|TRBD1
CASSSRQGSYEQYF
TGTGCCAGCAGCTCCCGACAGGGTTCCTACGAGCAGTACTTC
>TRBV4-1|.|TRBJ2-3|TRBD2
CASSRMTSSSDTQYF
TGCGCCAGCAGCCGAATGACTAGCAGCTCAGATACGCAGTATTTT
>TRBV11-3|.|TRBJ1-1|.
CASSLGVLMNTEAFF
TGTGCCAGCAGCTTAGGCGTCCTCATGAACACTGAAGCTTTCTTT
>TRBV18|.|TRBJ2-7|.
CASSPIFWTEGSYEQYF
TGTGCCAGCTCACCAATCTTCTGGACAGAGGGTTCTTACGAGCAGTACTTC
>TRBV13|once|TRBJ2-7|TRBD2
CASSSYSGRAFEQYF
TGTGCCAGCAGCTCCTATAGCGGGAGGGCCTTCGAGCAGTACTTC
>TRBV2|.|TRBJ2-7|.
CASSGQGMTSSYEQYF
TGTGCCAGCAGTGGACAGGGAATGACTAGCTCCTACGAGCAGTACTTC
>TRBV18|.|TRBJ2-2|TRBD2
CASSPSGGRTGELFF
TGTGCCAGCTCCCCCTCCGGGGGGAGGACCGGGGAGCTGTTTTTT
>TRBV5-4|.|TRBJ1-3|TRBD1
CASSLGGQGTGNTIYF
TGTGCCAGCAGCTTGGGGGGACAGGGTACCGGAAACACCATATATTTT
>TRBV28|once|TRBJ1-4|TRBD1
CASSPGQGEKLFF
TGTGCCAGCAGTCCAGGACAGGGGGAAAAACTGTTTTTT
>TRBV28|few|TRBJ1-1|.
CASKGLYTEAFF
TGTGCCAGCAAGGGACTTTACACTGAAGCTTTCTTT
>TRBV6-5|.|TRBJ2-7|TRBD1
CASRDTGATYYEQYF
TGTGCCAGCAGGGATACAGGGGCCACCTACTACGAGCAGTACTTC
>TRBV15|.|TRBJ2-7|.
CATSRASGYEQYF
TGTGCCACCAGCAGAGCCTCGGGATACGAGCAGTACTTC
>TRBV5-1|.|TRBJ2-1|TRBD2
CASSIKRGGSYNEQFF
TGCGCCAGCAGCATAAAGCGGGGAGGGTCCTACAATGAGCAGTTCTTC
>TRBV2|.|TRBJ1-2|TRBD1
CASSLVTGNYGYTF
TGTGCCAGCAGTCTGGTGACAGGGAACTATGGCTACACCTTC
>TRBV28|.|TRBJ2-1|TRBD2
CASRTSGSENEQFF
TGTGCCAGCAGAACTAGCGGGAGTGAGAATGAGCAGTTCTTC
>TRBV30|.|TRBJ1-4|TRBD1
CAWYFPDRRNEKLFF
TGTGCCTGGTACTTCCCGGACAGGCGGAATGAAAAACTGTTTTTT
>TRBV11-2|.|TRBJ2-3|TRBD2
CASSLPGLAGGTDTQYF
TGTGCCAGCAGCCTCCCGGGACTAGCGGGGGGGACAGATACGCAGTATTTT
>TRBV7-6|.|TRBJ2-7|TRBD1
CASSLAGTGGYEQYF
TGTGCCAGCAGCTTAGCCGGGACAGGGGGCTACGAGCAGTACTTC
>TRBV6-5|once|TRBJ1-6|.
CASSYVGAMDNSPLHF
TGTGCCAGCAGTTACGTAGGGGCTATGGATAATTCACCCCTCCACTTT
>TRBV27|.|TRBJ1-3|.
CASSQQGLGNTIYF
TGTGCCAGCAGTCAACAGGGTTTAGGAAACACCATATATTTT
>TRBV5-1|.|TRBJ2-1|.
CASSLDSSYNEQFF
TGCGCCAGCAGCTTGGACAGCTCCTACAATGAGCAGTTCTTC